Below, one T cell receptor (beta chain) is given with its context. This clonotype was counted ten times or more. Its antigen is currently not known. Base-call qualities are not available, and no considerably larger clone is one nucleotide away. These data originate in a study of T cells in Graves' hyperthyroidism and ophthalmopathy (dated by TCRdb to the late 2010s). Turning to the overall study: Peripheral blood samples were taken at initial diagnosis, before any treatment was given. To identify distinguishing TCR V-J signatures, a discovery cohort of some 100 patients was used, comprising 43 with Graves' ophthalmopathy and 57 with stable Graves' hyperthyroidism. Prospective prediction of ophthalmopathy was tested in an independent validation cohort of about 19 hyperthyroidism patients and roughly 16 patients who later progressed to ophthalmopathy. The 100 discovery patients were divided at random into training and test sets in a 7:3 ratio. In addition, the study compared T-cell repertoires in thyroid tissue and in blood from several Graves' hyperthyroidism patients. Following sampling, methimazole starting at 30 mg daily was given to hyperthyroidism patients, and high-dose intravenous methylprednisolone was given to ophthalmopathy patients. The paper describes TCR Vbeta CDR3 sequencing of some 130 peripheral blood samples, made up of about 41 ophthalmopathy patients, 70 to 80 hyperthyroidism patients and about 17 progressor patients. What the authors observed across the whole study: A model built on a 13 V-J signature distinguished ophthalmopathy from stable hyperthyroidism, reaching roughly 88% sensitivity and about 81% specificity in cross-validation and 80%/75% in testing. In validation, the model predicted progression to ophthalmopathy a median of around 6.5 months before onset, with around 70% sensitivity and almost 75% specificity. Most expanded thyroid clonotypes (frequency above 0.001) were also detected in blood, suggesting blood repertoires may reflect thyroid immune responses. Sample size was not statistically predetermined, and investigators were not blinded to group allocation.

V was cut back by 3 bases and J by 9 bases, leaving a gap of 13 bases between them. Its CDR3 holds 13 amino acids, cysteine through phenylalanine. Of all the DNA, just the CDR3 is kept, 39 bases in frame from base 1. Sequences SGHTA (CDR1) and FQGNSA (CDR2) are obtained from the germline V gene. In the ophthalmopathy patients, disease was moderately to severely active, with a Clinical Activity Score of 3 or more, a NOSPECS grade of 4 or more, and a duration of less than 3 months. The study excluded patients with uncontrolled infections, other autoimmune diseases, pregnancy or lactation. Diagnoses were based on clinical symptoms, serum thyroxine and TRAb, thyroid ultrasound and orbital computed tomography. PBMCs were isolated from 7.5 to 10 ml of fresh peripheral blood by Ficoll-Paque density gradient centrifugation. Total RNA was extracted using Trizol reagent, and RNA quality was assessed on an Agilent 2100 Bioanalyzer.

The TCR beta CDR3 regions were amplified from the RNA transcripts. The first round of RT-PCR for the TCR CDR3 was performed with the HTBI primer set and the Qiagen OneStep RT-PCR kit. Libraries were constructed in a second round of multiplex PCR, after which size selection and purification were performed. Sequencing of the libraries was done on an Illumina HiSeq2000 using paired-end 100 bp reads. In the authors' own workflow: Raw data were processed with SOAPnuke, discarding reads with adapters, uncalled bases, mean Phred below 15, or no exact constant-primer or identifier match. High-quality paired reads were merged using COPE v1.2.5, and each unique nucleotide sequence was defined as a clonotype. Clonotypes were aligned to IMGT TRBV, TRBD and TRBJ reference segments using MiTCR v1.1. Analysis was restricted to V-J combinations with a frequency above 0.0001, which covered 99% to 99.2% of repertoires. A TCS score was defined as the ratio between F50 (clonal expansion) and ExV (chaos), using BLOSUM62-based TCRdist between CDR3 peptides within each V-J. Welch's t-statistics and random forest reduced roughly 540 V-J features to about 12, which were used in a naive Bayes classifier (R e1071). Using fastp trimming at Q25 and MiXCR clonotype assembly, TCRdb reanalyzed the public sequencing data and kept in-frame beta chains. Duplicate CDR3 protein sequences are folded into a single record with the most common DNA and genes. The V and J calls shown here were made by TCRdb, not taken from the authors' results. In all, the sample holds hundreds of thousands of distinct CDR3 sequences, and 15% to 20% of those were seen once. The ten largest account for 45% to 50% of the sample.

This TCR was sampled from a man in his forties with Graves' ophthalmopathy. The sequencing input was blood. The chain links TRBV7-2 with TRBJ2-3; TRBD2 is a possible D gene, resting on 6 matching bases. CDR3 sequence: CASSLAGTATQYF. The DNA sequence is given as TGTGCCAGCAGCTTGGCCGGGACTGCCACGCAGTATTTT.